Listed here are 20 T cell receptor beta chains from one sample, sequenced in a study of beta chain features in type 1 diabetes. Overall study findings and caveats: TCRB CDR3s from Type 1 diabetes patients were moderately but significantly shorter in all four CD4+ subsets.

No antigen has been identified for these receptors. What was sequenced were expressed TCRB transcripts, since all of the isolated RNA had been reverse transcribed. Sequencing was performed with immunoSEQ multiplex PCR; in TCRdb, only in-frame clones are kept and a portion is missing. The sample consists of about 400,000 clones, about 12% of them appearing once. The source material was naive CD4+ T cells from blood. The receptors were gathered from a woman aged 18-35 years with type 1 diabetes.

The chain employs TRBV10-3 and TRBJ1-1; unclear D gene. The V and J ends lost 7 bases and 1 base respectively, with 13 bases between them. The germline CDR1 and CDR2 sequences are ENHRY and SYGVKD. The CDR3 is made up of 14 amino acids. The CDR3 region is CAITNGLKNTEAFF. CDR3 nucleotides: TGTGCCATCACCAACGGACTGAAGAACACTGAAGCTTTCTTT.

V is TRBV4-3 and J is TRBJ2-4; 12 positions match TRBD2. Germline values: CDR1 LGHNA, CDR2 YSLEER. The CDR3 has 16 amino acids. Germline trimming cut 6 bases from V and 3 bases from J; bases unmatched to any gene: 6. The CDR3 protein is CASSPRLAGDKNIQYF. The CDR3 DNA reads as TGCGCCAGCAGTCCCCGACTAGCGGGAGACAAAAACATTCAGTACTTC.

The chain is built from TRBV21-1 and TRBJ2-7; TRBD1, the table's D call, lacks a check against the DNA. TRBV21-1 is classified as a pseudogene. CDR3 length equals 15 residues. The CDR3 sequence is CASSKDPRTRDEQYF. As DNA, the CDR3 is TGTGCCAGCAGCAAAGACCCCAGGACCAGGGACGAGCAGTACTTC.

This clone was detected a few times. The CDR3 spells CASSSTYNEQFF. The CDR3 coding sequence is TGTGCCAGCAGCTCAACCTACAATGAGCAGTTCTTC. The chain has TRBV7-3 and TRBJ2-1; D uncertain. Per the germline V gene, CDR1 is SGHTA and CDR2 is FQGTGA. V lost 4 bases and J lost 2, with 3 bases in between. This CDR3 spans 12 amino acids.

A few counts support this clone. The V call is TRBV30, the J call TRBJ1-2; D ambiguous. The V and J ends lost 2 bases and 4 bases respectively, with 8 bases between them. Germline V gene sequence: CDR1 GTSNPN, CDR2 SVGIG (reference sequence). This CDR3 comprises 12 residues. The DNA of the CDR3 is TGTGCCTGGAGTTCCGGGGTCTATGGCTACACCTTC. Its protein product is CAWSSGVYGYTF.

The chain carries TRBV7-6 and TRBJ2-5; no reliable D call. Trimming shortened V by 0 bases and J by 9 bases, and 14 bases separated the two germline ends. The CDR3 is 14 amino acids. Germline V CDR1 and CDR2: SGHVS, FNYEAQ. The CDR3 nucleotides are TGTGCCAGCAGCTTAGCGGTCACGGATCTAGCCCAGTACTTC. Translated: CASSLAVTDLAQYF.

This clone has more than one count but fewer than ten. In DNA, the CDR3 is TGCGCCAGCAGCCACCATGGGGGCGGGGGCAATGAGCAGTTCTTC. This codes for CASSHHGGGGNEQFF. The chain links TRBV4-1 to TRBJ2-1; perhaps TRBD2 as D (7 bases). The CDR3 totals 15 residues. The V gene's germline CDR1 is MGHRA and CDR2 YSYEKL. V gave up 3 bases and J gave up 6 bases, with 15 bases separating them.

This chain uses TRBV5-6 with TRBJ2-7, with D possibly being TRBD1 (5 bases). Trimming left V 2 bases short and J 2 bases short, with 8 bases between. Germline CDR1 SGHDT, CDR2 YYEEEE. The CDR3 sequence is 13 residues long. The CDR3 DNA is TGTGCCAGCAGCTTCCAGGGAACCTACGAGCAGTACTTC. It codes for CASSFQGTYEQYF.

The V and J genes are TRBV9 and TRBJ2-7; 7 nucleotides agree with TRBD2. V gave up 0 bases and J gave up 2 bases; unmatched junction bases: 5. The CDR3 contains 15 residues. The germline V gene encodes CDR1 SGDLS and CDR2 YYNGEE. CDR3 protein: CASSVDASGTYEQYF. CDR3 nucleotides: TGTGCCAGCAGCGTAGATGCTAGCGGAACCTACGAGCAGTACTTC.

This clone has more than one count but fewer than ten. The rearrangement uses TRBV11-2 and TRBJ2-4; the D gene is possibly TRBD2 (5 bases). CDR3 size: 16 residues. V was trimmed by 5 bases and J by 2 bases, leaving 16 bases between them. Germline V gives CDR1 SGHAT, CDR2 FQNNGV. Written as DNA, the CDR3 is TGTGCCAGCAGCCCCGAAGCGGCGGTGTCCAAAAACATTCAGTACTTC. It is translated as CASSPEAAVSKNIQYF. The variable domain in full, completed from reference TRBV11-2 and TRBJ2-4, reads EAGVAQSPRYKIIEKRQSVAFWCNPISGHATLYWYQQILGQGPKLLIQFQNNGVVDDSQLPKDRFSAERLKGVDSTLKIQPAKLEDSAVYLCASSPEAAVSKNIQYFGAGTRLSVL.

A few counts support this clone. This chain uses TRBV29-1 with TRBJ1-2; D remains unclear. This CDR3 has 16 amino acids. Trimming shortened V by 0 bases and J by 1 base, and 15 bases separated the two germline ends. Germline V gives CDR1 SQVTM, CDR2 ANQGSEA. CDR3 bases: TGCAGCGTTGAAGATGGCCCGGGGAGTATTAACTATGGCTACACCTTC. This encodes CSVEDGPGSINYGYTF.

The chain links TRBV5-4 to TRBJ2-1, with 7 positions matching TRBD2. The CDR3 has 16 amino acids. Germline V gene sequence: CDR1 SGHNT, CDR2 YYREEE (reference sequence). The V gene end was trimmed by 6 bases and the J gene end by 8 bases; junction bases not matched to a gene: 17. The CDR3, as DNA: TGTGCCAGCATCCCCCCGGGGCCCAGGGCGGGGGATGAGCAGTTCTTC. It codes for CASIPPGPRAGDEQFF.

This clone was seen a handful of times. The gene calls are TRBV7-2 and TRBJ1-1, with a possible D match to TRBD1 (6 bases). Trimming pared 2 bases from V and 3 bases from J, leaving 7 bases between. Germline V gene data show CDR1 as SGHTA and CDR2 as FQGNSA. The CDR3 runs 13 residues. The CDR3 reads CASSLYRDTEAFF. As DNA, the CDR3 is TGTGCCAGCAGCTTATACAGGGACACTGAAGCTTTCTTT.

The chain employs TRBV27 and TRBJ1-5, with 7 bases identical to TRBD1. The CDR3 is 14 residues long. Trimming at V came to 7 bases and at J to 1 base, leaving 4 bases not matched to a gene. Germline CDR1 reads MNHEY; CDR2 reads SMNVEV (reference sequence). This chain's CDR3 is CASKGGQSNQPQHF. The DNA for the CDR3 is TGTGCCAGCAAGGGGGGACAGAGCAATCAGCCCCAGCATTTT.

This clone was seen more than once but under ten times. The chain links TRBV4-1 to TRBJ2-2; 7 nucleotides align to TRBD2. The CDR3 length is 19 residues. Looked up from germline, CDR1 is MGHRA and CDR2 is YSYEKL. Unmatched junction bases numbered 12, after V lost 2 bases and J lost 0 bases. The chain's CDR3 is CASSQRGGEGGANTGELFF. CDR3 in DNA: TGCGCCAGCAGCCAACGCGGCGGTGAGGGAGGGGCGAACACCGGGGAGCTGTTTTTT.

This clone was detected only a few times. The V call is TRBV28, the J call TRBJ2-7, with 8 bases lining up with TRBD1. There are 17 residues in the CDR3. Germline V gene lookup returns CDR1 MDHEN and CDR2 SYDVKM. V gave up 4 bases and J gave up 1 base; unmatched junction bases: 12. The CDR3 bases are TGTGCCAGCAGTTCCCCCTGGAAGGACAGGGTTTCCTACGAGCAGTACTTC. This codes for CASSSPWKDRVSYEQYF. The whole variable domain, filled in from reference TRBV28 and TRBJ2-7, reads DVKVTQSSRYLVKRTGEKVFLECVQDMDHENMFWYRQDPGLGLRLIYFSYDVKMKEKGDIPEGYSVSREKKERFSLILESASTNQTSMYLCASSSPWKDRVSYEQYFGPGTRLTVT.

This chain joins TRBV9 and TRBJ2-2; 9 positions match TRBD1. The CDR3 length is 17 residues. Germline V lookup: CDR1 SGDLS, CDR2 YYNGEE. The V and J ends lost 0 bases and 5 bases, in that order; junction bases with no gene match: 8. For the CDR3, the DNA is TGTGCCAGCAGCGTAGTGATGGGACAGGGTGGAACCGGGGAGCTGTTTTTT. Its protein product is CASSVVMGQGGTGELFF.

The gene calls are TRBV5-1 and TRBJ1-4; D remains unclear. The germline V gene has CDR1 SGHRS and CDR2 YFSETQ. V was trimmed by 0 bases and J by 4 bases, leaving 7 bases between them. The CDR3 extends over 14 amino acids. CDR3 protein: CASSLGESNEKLFF. CDR3 bases: TGCGCCAGCAGCTTGGGGGAGAGTAATGAAAAACTGTTTTTT.

This clone appeared a few times. The CDR3 is CASSLGLAGGWSSYNEQFF. The CDR3, as DNA: TGCGCCAGCAGCCTCGGACTAGCGGGGGGGTGGAGCTCCTACAATGAGCAGTTCTTC. The rearrangement joins TRBV5-1 to TRBJ2-1, with 15 nucleotides matching TRBD2. V lost 4 bases to trimming and J lost 0 bases; unmatched junction nucleotides: 8. CDR1 is SGHRS and CDR2 is YFSETQ in the germline V gene. This CDR3 contains 19 residues.

This clone was recorded a few times. The gene calls are TRBV5-4 and TRBJ2-7; 8 nucleotides line up with TRBD1. J gave up 2 bases and V 4 bases, and 5 bases lay outside the gene matches. CDR1 SGHNT and CDR2 YYREEE come from the germline V gene (reference sequence). This CDR3 has 14 residues. CDR3 amino acids: CASSEDRDPYEQYF. In DNA form, the CDR3 reads TGTGCCAGCAGCGAGGACAGGGACCCCTACGAGCAGTACTTC.